This T cell receptor (beta chain) comes out of a study of blood T cell repertoires in COVID-19. In the original analysis: Reference gene primer amplification in the assay estimated nucleated cell counts. Profiling relied on immunoSEQ multiplex PCR, and the TCRdb table lists in-frame clones only, not all of them. V, J and clone size were drawn from that table, and D and trimming were deduced from the DNA. The repertoire has roughly 150,000 clones, roughly nine tenths of them found once; the top ten carry just over 3%. For this clone: Relative to the germline gene, one junction end is altered; a read error may explain this.

The length of the CDR3 is 11 residues. The V gene's germline CDR1 is MDHEN and CDR2 SYDVKM. This sequence originates from an older woman with active COVID-19. V usage is TRBV28 and J usage is TRBJ2-1, with a tentative D call TRBD2 (5 bases). Sequencing input: peripheral blood. CDR3 nucleotides: TGTGCCAGCACCTCCTCGGGGAATCATCTCTTC. Translation gives CASTSSGNHLF.